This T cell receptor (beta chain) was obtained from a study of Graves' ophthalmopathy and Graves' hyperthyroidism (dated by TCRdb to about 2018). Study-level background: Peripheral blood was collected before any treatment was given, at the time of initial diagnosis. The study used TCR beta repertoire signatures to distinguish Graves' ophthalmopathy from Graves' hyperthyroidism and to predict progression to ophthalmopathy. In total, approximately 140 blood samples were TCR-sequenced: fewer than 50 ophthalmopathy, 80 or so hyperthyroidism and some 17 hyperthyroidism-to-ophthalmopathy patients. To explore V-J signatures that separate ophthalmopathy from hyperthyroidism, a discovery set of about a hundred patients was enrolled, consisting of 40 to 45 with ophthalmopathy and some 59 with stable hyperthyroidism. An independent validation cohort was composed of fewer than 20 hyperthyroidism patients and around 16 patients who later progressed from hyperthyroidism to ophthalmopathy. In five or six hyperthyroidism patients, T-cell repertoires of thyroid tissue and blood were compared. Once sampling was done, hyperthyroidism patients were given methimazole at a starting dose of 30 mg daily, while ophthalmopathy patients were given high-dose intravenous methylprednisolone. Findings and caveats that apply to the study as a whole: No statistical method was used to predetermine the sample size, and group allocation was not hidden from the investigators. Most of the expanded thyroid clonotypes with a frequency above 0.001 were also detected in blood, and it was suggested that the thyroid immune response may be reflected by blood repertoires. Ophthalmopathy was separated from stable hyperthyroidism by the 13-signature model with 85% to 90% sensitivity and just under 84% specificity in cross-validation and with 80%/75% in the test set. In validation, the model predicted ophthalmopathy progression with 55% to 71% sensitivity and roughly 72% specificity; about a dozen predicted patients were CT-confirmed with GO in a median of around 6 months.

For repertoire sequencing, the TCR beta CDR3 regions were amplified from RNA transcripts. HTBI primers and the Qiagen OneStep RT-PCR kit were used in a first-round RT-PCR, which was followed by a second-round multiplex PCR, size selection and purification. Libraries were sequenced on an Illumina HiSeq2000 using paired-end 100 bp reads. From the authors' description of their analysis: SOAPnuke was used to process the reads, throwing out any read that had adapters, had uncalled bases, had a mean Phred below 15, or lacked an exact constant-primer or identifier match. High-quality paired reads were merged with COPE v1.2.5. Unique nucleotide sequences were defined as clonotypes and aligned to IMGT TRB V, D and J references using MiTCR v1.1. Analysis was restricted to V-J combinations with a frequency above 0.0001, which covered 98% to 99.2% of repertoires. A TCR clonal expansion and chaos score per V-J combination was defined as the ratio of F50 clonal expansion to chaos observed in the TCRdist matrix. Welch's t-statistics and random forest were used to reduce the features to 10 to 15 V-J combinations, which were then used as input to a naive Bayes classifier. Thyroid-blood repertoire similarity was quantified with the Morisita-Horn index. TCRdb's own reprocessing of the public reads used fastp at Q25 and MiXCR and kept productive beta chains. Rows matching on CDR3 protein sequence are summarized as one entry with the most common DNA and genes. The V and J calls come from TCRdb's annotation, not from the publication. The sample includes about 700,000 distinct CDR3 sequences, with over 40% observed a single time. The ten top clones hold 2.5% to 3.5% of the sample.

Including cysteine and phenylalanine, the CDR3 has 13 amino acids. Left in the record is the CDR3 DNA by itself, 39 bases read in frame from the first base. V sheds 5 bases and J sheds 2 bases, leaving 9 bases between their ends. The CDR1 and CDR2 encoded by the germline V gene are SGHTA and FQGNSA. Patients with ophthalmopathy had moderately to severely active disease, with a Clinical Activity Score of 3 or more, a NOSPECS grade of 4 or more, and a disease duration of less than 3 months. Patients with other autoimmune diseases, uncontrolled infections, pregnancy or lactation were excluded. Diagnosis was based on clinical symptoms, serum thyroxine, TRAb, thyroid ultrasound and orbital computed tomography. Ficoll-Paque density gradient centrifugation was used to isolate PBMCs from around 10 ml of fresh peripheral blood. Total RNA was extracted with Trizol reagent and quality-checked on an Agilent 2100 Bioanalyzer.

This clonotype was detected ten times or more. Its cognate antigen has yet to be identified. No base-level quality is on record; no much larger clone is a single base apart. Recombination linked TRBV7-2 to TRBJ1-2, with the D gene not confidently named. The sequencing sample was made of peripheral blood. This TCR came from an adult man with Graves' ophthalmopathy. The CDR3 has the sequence CASSPIPNYGYTF. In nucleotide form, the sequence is TGTGCCAGCAGCCCGATCCCCAACTATGGCTACACCTTC.